This T cell receptor (beta chain) was identified in a study of neoadjuvant anti-PD-1 for oral cavity cancer. In the study overall: Before surgery, most patients got three to four biweekly 3 mg/kg nivolumab doses. Around day 43, patients without progression received a fourth nivolumab dose before surgery.

A word on this clone: What it binds is unknown.

Whole-study findings and limits: Higher pretreatment blood Treg/Th17 ratios correlated with higher pretreatment blood and lower post-treatment tumor TCRbeta clonality.

Blood cells were analyzed directly, without culture or expansion. The data were produced by immunoSEQ multiplex PCR, yet TCRdb's version contains in-frame clones alone and is incomplete. The sample consists of around 31,000 clones, around nine tenths of them appearing once. The CDR3 has 14 amino acids. Germline V lookup: CDR1 GTSNPN, CDR2 SVGIG (reference sequence). This chain links TRBV30 with TRBJ1-1, with 9 bases identical to TRBD1. This material consisted of PBMCs, taken before nivolumab (anti-PD-1) treatment. The clonotype originates from a person aged 35-80 years with oral cavity squamous cell carcinoma. For the CDR3, the DNA is TGTGCGGCCGGGACAGGGCGGCTGGGCACTGAAGCTTTCTTT. Protein sequence: CAAGTGRLGTEAFF.